Listed here are 3 T cell receptor beta chains from one sample, sequenced in a study of blood T cell repertoires in COVID-19. Clones were read by immunoSEQ multiplex PCR, and TCRdb kept only the in-frame ones, dropping some. In the table there are roughly 330,000 clones, more than 80% of which are singletons. Sequencing was carried out using peripheral blood. These receptors were taken from a man aged 18 to 30 who had recovered from COVID-19.

Remarks on this clone: A read error may account for a junction end that differs from germline. At the DNA level, this CDR3 is encoded by other sequences in the same sample as well. The gene calls are TRBV5-8 and TRBJ1-5; D perhaps matches TRBD1 (5 bases). The CDR3 has 17 residues. Germline lookup yields CDR1 SGHTS and CDR2 YDEGEE. The CDR3 spells CASSLSLMGLARQPQHF. In nucleotides, the CDR3 is TGCGCCAGCAGCTTGAGCCTGATGGGACTCGCGCGTCAGCCCCAGCATTTT.

This rearrangement joins TRBV7-2 to TRBJ2-2, with TRBD1 matching over 9 bases. This CDR3 has 16 residues. Germline V gene lookup returns CDR1 SGHTA and CDR2 FQGNSA. Losses at the gene ends were 6 bases for V and 3 bases for J; bases not matched to a gene: 8. CDR3 nucleotides: TGTGCCAGCAGTGCTACAGGGGGCAGGTACACCGGGGAGCTGTTTTTT. It is translated as CASSATGGRYTGELFF.

The genes are TRBV19 and TRBJ2-5; the match to TRBD1 covers 7 bases. The CDR3 totals 15 residues. The germline gives CDR1 LNHDA, CDR2 SQIVND (reference sequence). J gave up 1 base and V 5 bases, and 7 bases lay outside the gene matches. CDR3 in amino acids: CASSVSGQVQETQYF. CDR3 in DNA: TGTGCCAGTAGTGTGTCCGGACAGGTCCAAGAGACCCAGTACTTC. The complete variable domain, with remaining parts taken from reference TRBV19 and TRBJ2-5, reads DGGITQSPKYLFRKEGQNVTLSCEQNLNHDAMYWYRQDPGQGLRLIYYSQIVNDFQKGDIAEGYSVSREKKESFPLTVTSAQKNPTAFYLCASSVSGQVQETQYFGPGTRLLVL.